Listed below are T cell receptor beta chains from one sample, sequenced in a study of CD8 T cells in Susac syndrome. TCRdb re-called the immunoSEQ multiplex PCR reads with MiXCR, one entry per CDR3 protein. Of approximately 150,000 distinct CDR3 sequences in the sample, around 94% were seen once. What was sequenced was CD4+ T cells from PBMCs. These receptors were taken from a human donor in good health. CDR3s leave out the opening cysteine and the closing phenylalanine or tryptophan. Clone sizes are given selectively: once, few, many, or a class where the clone is expanded.

clone_size	v_call	j_call	cdr3_aa
-	TRBV7-9	TRBJ1-1	ASSVVLPNTEAF
-	TRBV19	TRBJ1-1	ASSMDSYTEAF
once	TRBV7-2	TRBJ2-5	ASSPLQGAQETQY
-	TRBV18	TRBJ2-7	ASSSTSGSNHEQY
few	TRBV18	TRBJ2-1	ASSPGPIYNEQF
-	TRBV12-3/TRBV12-4	TRBJ2-6	ASSTGATGANVLT
-	TRBV14	TRBJ2-7	ASSPFPTRYEQY
-	TRBV6-2/TRBV6-3	TRBJ1-5	ASSGAMGGNQPQH
-	TRBV10-3	TRBJ2-7	AIRSLAGTYEQY
once	TRBV10-3	TRBJ2-2	AISEVSPGELF